Given below is one TCR beta chain in context. No cognate antigen has been identified for it. Base qualities are missing; no much larger clone stands one base away. Including cysteine and phenylalanine, the CDR3 has 11 amino acids. The retained sequence is limited to the CDR3, 33 bases, with the frame set at the first base. CDR1 and CDR2 are drawn from the germline V gene: SNHLY, FYNNEI. V was cut back by 4 bases and J by 4 bases, leaving a gap of 2 bases between them. The library was produced with 5' RACE. Data came from a NextSeq 500. To correct for sequencing error and PCR bias, the TCR library protocol tagged individual cDNA molecules with unique molecular identifiers. TCR alpha and beta chains were both sequenced, and the abundances of alpha and beta sequences in each sample were closely correlated with each other. The source study handled its data this way. Decombinator V4 was used to perform V gene, J gene and CDR3 annotation of TCR sequences. TCRs were defined as expanded if a significant change between any two time points was detected under a Poisson model with p below 0.0001. TCR abundances were normalised to the total number of TCRs sequenced per sample and were expressed as counts per million. MAIT TCRs were defined by TRAV1-2 paired with TRAJ12, TRAJ20 or TRAJ33, and iNKT TCRs by TRAV10 paired with TRAJ18. VDJdb, accessed 1 November 2021, was searched for CMV, EBV and SARS-CoV-2 annotated TCRs, with TCRs annotated for multiple antigens excluded. TCRdb reprocessing: public reads trimmed at Q25 with fastp, clones called with MiXCR, in-frame beta chains kept. Each CDR3 protein gets just one entry, which takes the most common genes and DNA from the rows behind it. The V and J calls follow TCRdb's processing rather than the paper's. The sample yields tens of thousands of distinct CDR3 sequences; more than 12% were counted once. Together, the top ten hold 3% of the sample.

These data belong to a study of early T cells in non-severe SARS-CoV-2 infection (dated by TCRdb to about 2021). Some background on the complete study: Because TCR sequencing was done on bulk RNA from unsorted whole blood, the alpha and beta chains could not be paired. Study-level results and caveats: VDJdb matching was skewed toward anti-spike CD8 responses and likely underestimated virus-specific expansions, missing private and CD4 specificities.

The study was a case-control design nested within a healthcare worker cohort in London, UK, with weekly nasopharyngeal swab PCR tests and blood sampling. Between 23 and 31 March 2020, the week of the UK lockdown, healthcare workers were enrolled and then followed up weekly for as long as 16 weeks. The chain links TRBV2 with TRBJ2-1; no D segment can be confidently identified. The sequence came from an adult who was a healthcare worker with PCR-confirmed SARS-CoV-2 infection or an uninfected control (not recorded which). Source material: whole blood. The sequenced DNA is TGTGCCAGCAGTGGGTACAATGAGCAGTTCTTC. This sequence encodes CASSGYNEQFF.